These 18 T cell receptor beta chains came from one sample sequenced in a study of blood T cells in healthy people across ages. Primers used in a second PCR of about 7 to 12 cycles were a sample-barcoded 5' primer and a J-beta primer mix. TCRdb re-analysed the 5' RACE reads in MiXCR, keeping a single row per CDR3 protein. The sample includes fewer than 750,000 distinct CDR3 sequences, around 52% seen only once; the top ten take roughly 14%. Input material: blood. These receptors came from a woman aged 80 or over in good health.

The gene calls are TRBV2 and TRBJ2-6; unclear D gene. Germline V gene data show CDR1 as SNHLY and CDR2 as FYNNEI. Trimming shortened V by 4 bases and J by 0 bases, and 16 bases separated the two germline ends. This CDR3 has 18 residues. The CDR3 spells CASSVALLDFSGANVLTF. CDR3 sequence (DNA): TGTGCCAGCAGTGTGGCGCTTCTAGATTTCTCTGGGGCCAACGTCCTGACTTTC.

This chain links TRBV25-1 with TRBJ2-7, with D unclear. Trimming pared 1 base from V and 3 bases from J, leaving 13 bases between. The CDR3 contains 15 residues. CDR1 is MGHDK and CDR2 is SYGVNS in the germline V gene. The CDR3 bases are TGTGCCAGCAGTGAATTTATTGGCGGAATCTACGAGCAGTACTTC. Protein sequence: CASSEFIGGIYEQYF.

This clonotype showed up many times. CDR3 DNA sequence: TGTGCCATCAGTGCGGAGGCTTTATACGAGCAGTACTTC. Its translation is CAISAEALYEQYF. V and J are TRBV10-3 and TRBJ2-7; a possible D gene is TRBD2 (5 bases). The CDR3 runs 13 residues. Germline CDR1 is ENHRY and CDR2 is SYGVKD. The V end lost 4 bases, the J end lost 4 bases, and 11 bases lay between the germline ends.

This clonotype was counted at least ten times. V gene TRBV20-1 combines with J gene TRBJ1-1; D is undetermined. The V and J ends lost 5 bases and 1 base respectively, with 8 bases between them. CDR1 and CDR2 from the germline V gene are DFQATT and SNEGSKA (reference sequence). The CDR3 runs 12 residues. CDR3 loop: CSASTGNTEAFF. The CDR3 nucleotides read TGCAGTGCTTCAACGGGGAACACTGAAGCTTTCTTT.

About this clonotype: At one end, the junction sequence differs from germline, possibly due to a read error. The chain is built from TRBV12-3 or TRBV12-4 and TRBJ2-3; D possibly corresponds to TRBD1 (6 bases). The CDR3 extends over 15 amino acids. The CDR3 here is CASSPRRGSTDAQYF. Written as DNA, the CDR3 is TGTGCCAGCAGCCCGCGCAGGGGTAGCACAGATGCGCAGTATTTT.

The V call is TRBV7-9, the J call TRBJ2-4; a possible D gene is TRBD2 (5 bases). The J call could be wrong; TRBJ2-5 is a better fit for the DNA end. The germline V gene encodes CDR1 SEHNR and CDR2 FQNEAQ (reference sequence). CDR3 length: 14 residues. The CDR3 DNA is TGTGCCAGCAGCTTGGACTGGACTCCAGAGACCCAGTACTTC. This encodes CASSLDWTPETQYF.

The rearrangement links TRBV7-2 to TRBJ1-1, with D perhaps TRBD1 (5 bases). This CDR3 region has 16 residues. V was shortened by 5 bases and J by 2 bases, with 18 bases between the two germline ends. CDR1 and CDR2 from the germline V gene are SGHTA and FQGNSA. The CDR3 DNA reads TGTGCCAGCAGCGCTTTTGCAGGGCTACTTAACACTGAAGCTTTCTTT. Translated, it gives CASSAFAGLLNTEAFF. Variable domain in full (rest from reference TRBV7-2 and TRBJ1-1): GAGVSQSPSNKVTEKGKDVELRCDPISGHTALYWYRQSLGQGLEFLIYFQGNSAPDKSGLPSDRFSAERTGGSVSTLTIQRTQQEDSAVYLCASSAFAGLLNTEAFFGQGTRLTVV.

This clonotype turned up a few times. A much larger clone sits a single nucleotide away, making a read error possible. The chain employs TRBV29-1 and TRBJ1-2; a weak D match, TRBD1 (6 bases). Germline assignment: CDR1 SQVTM and CDR2 ANQGSEA. The CDR3 consists of 12 residues. The chain's CDR3 is CSVWSRGYGYTF. The DNA of the CDR3 is TGCAGTGTTTGGTCCAGGGGCTATGGCTACACCTTC.

J is TRBJ2-2 and V is TRBV7-8; possibly TRBD2 for D (5 bases). The length of the CDR3 is 15 residues. CDR1 and CDR2 (germline): SGHVS, FQNEAQ. The V end was cut by 2 bases, the J end by 4 bases, with 11 bases between. CDR3 nucleotide sequence: TGTGCCAGCAGCTTACGGGAAGTAGGCACCGGGGAGCTGTTTTTT. It codes for CASSLREVGTGELFF.

This chain connects TRBV10-3 to TRBJ2-5; D gene uncertain. Trimming shortened V by 3 bases and J by 0 bases, and 5 bases separated the two germline ends. In germline, CDR1 is ENHRY, CDR2 SYGVKD. CDR3 length: 13 residues. The CDR3 region has the DNA TGTGCCATCAGTGACCAGAACCAAGAGACCCAGTACTTC. It yields the protein CAISDQNQETQYF.

The V gene is TRBV20-1, the J gene TRBJ2-1; 7 nucleotides align to TRBD2. The trim removed 6 bases at V and 3 bases at J, leaving 5 bases unmatched. The germline CDR1 and CDR2 sequences are DFQATT and SNEGSKA (reference sequence). The CDR3 sequence is 13 residues long. The CDR3 nucleotides read TGCAGTGCCGGGGACTACCTCTACAATGAGCAGTTCTTC. As protein: CSAGDYLYNEQFF.

This clonotype was found a few times. The V call is TRBV28, the J call TRBJ2-6; D is possibly TRBD2 (6 bases). CDR1 is MDHEN, CDR2 SYDVKM, per germline. The CDR3 is made up of 16 amino acids. The V end lost 2 bases, the J end lost 4 bases, and 12 bases lay between the germline ends. CDR3 residues: CASSLGEASGANVLTF. The CDR3 DNA reads TGTGCCAGCAGTTTAGGGGAGGCGAGCGGGGCCAACGTCCTGACTTTC.

The chain joins TRBV21-1 to TRBJ2-5; the D call of TRBD1 is as the table states it, not checked on the DNA. TRBV21-1 constitutes a pseudogene. The CDR3 extends over 17 amino acids. CDR3 DNA: TGTGCCAGCAGCTCCCGCCTCCGGGGGGCCCCCCAAGAGACCCAGTACTTC. Translated: CASSSRLRGAPQETQYF.

V gene TRBV7-3 combines with J gene TRBJ2-1; D is unresolved. Germline loops: CDR1 SGHTA, CDR2 FQGTGA. The CDR3 runs to 13 residues. The V gene lost 5 bases and the J gene lost 5 bases, with 10 bases spanning the gap. CDR3 loop: CASSVGPDNEQFF. The DNA of the CDR3 is TGTGCCAGCAGCGTGGGTCCAGACAATGAGCAGTTCTTC.

The chain employs TRBV12-3 or TRBV12-4 and TRBJ2-3; D possibly corresponds to TRBD1 (6 bases). The CDR3 covers 14 residues. The V end was cut by 5 bases, the J end by 4 bases, with 13 bases between. The CDR3 DNA reads TGTGCCAGCAGTCAAGGACAGAGCGCAGATACGCAGTATTTT. It codes for CASSQGQSADTQYF.

V usage is TRBV6-5 and J usage is TRBJ2-3; TRBD1 matches at 10 bases. Trimming removed 5 bases from V and 5 bases from J; junction bases left unmatched: 7. Germline CDR1 is MNHEY and CDR2 is SVGAGI. This CDR3 region has 15 residues. This chain's CDR3 is CASSNLGTGVDTQYF. CDR3 nucleotides: TGTGCCAGCAGTAACCTCGGGACAGGGGTAGATACGCAGTATTTT.

Of note for this clonotype: A much larger clone differs from this one at a single base, so this may be a read error. The DNA of the CDR3 is TGTGCCAGCACGCCGGGAGGCCCCCCCGACGCAGATACGCAGTATTTT. Residues: CASTPGGPPDADTQYF. The rearrangement links TRBV27 to TRBJ2-3; 7 nucleotides agree with TRBD2. The J segment lost 4 bases and the V segment lost 7 bases, leaving 14 bases of the junction unmatched. The V gene's germline CDR1 is MNHEY and CDR2 SMNVEV (reference sequence). The CDR3 is 16 amino acids.

The rearrangement links TRBV2 to TRBJ1-3; no definite D call. The CDR3 is 15 residues long. In germline, CDR1 is SNHLY, CDR2 FYNNEI. V lost 0 bases and J lost 2, with 8 bases in between. Written as DNA, the CDR3 is TGTGCCAGCAGTGAAGCCGCGGGTCCTGGAAACACCATATATTTT. As protein: CASSEAAGPGNTIYF.